The source of this TCR beta chain is a study of cytomegalovirus exposure and HLA in healthy donors (TCRdb year 2017). Concerning the study at large: According to an earlier analysis of 587 of the donors, about 190 million T cells yielded 100 million or so unique TCR beta sequences and approximately 300 Gb of sequence data. Around 300 gigabases of sequencing data and 80 million or so unique TCR sequences were included in an early release covering under 650 HLA-typed donors. The aim of the study was to test whether cataloging public T cell receptors could identify signatures of past pathogen exposure. Rather than using new phenotypic data, the later analysis identified candidate immune exposures from TCR beta sequences and from how often those sequences occurred across donors. Using immunosequencing, the study profiled T cell repertoires from around 680 subjects and related those repertoires to cytomegalovirus serostatus. Every repertoire in the discovery cohort had been generated on one and the same sequencing platform. Of the 350 to 450 genotyped donors, roughly 76% were placed in the genetic ancestry cluster associated with self-reported Caucasian donors. Roughly 5 DR-DQ haplotypes were handled as single units for association and clustering because linkage in the cohort was strong. The number of typed donors differed by locus: about 620-640 for A, B, C, DRB1 and DQB1; 500 to 550 for DQA1; 600 to 610 for DPA1; and some 470 for DPB1. Genome-wide SNP genotypes for about 65% of the roughly 700 donors were used in a later genetic analysis, which treated that subset as a discovery cohort. Both class I and class II loci were covered by HLA typing, at four-digit resolution. To decide whether each TCR beta V gene segment behaved as functional or pseudogenic, an earlier analysis of approximately 590 of the donors relied on high-throughput TCR beta sequencing. Donor age, sex, ethnicity and CMV serostatus were compiled together with the repertoire data. Among some 410 genotyped donors of the cohort, an average of around 240,000 unique TCR beta nucleotide sequences were sequenced per donor, roughly a sixth of them non-productive. The study combined high-throughput TCR immunosequencing, statistical association of individual TCRs with disease status, and machine learning to predict cytomegalovirus infection status. In addition to the first cohort of 666 subjects, a separate validation cohort of approximately 110 different subjects was used. A later analysis re-analyzed previously published TCR beta repertoires from approximately 700 donors and added high-resolution HLA genotyping to study TCR occurrence patterns.

The V end gives up 2 bases and the J end 4 bases, leaving 6 bases in the junction not matched to a gene. From the cysteine through the phenylalanine, the CDR3 covers 17 amino acids. The DNA shown is the 51-base CDR3, in frame from base 1. CDR1 and CDR2 (KGHSH, LQKENI) derive from the germline V gene. Libraries came from the immunoSEQ multiplex PCR assay. A mixture of 60 forward primers for TCR Vbeta segments and 13 reverse primers for TCR Jbeta segments was used in the multiplex PCR. A multiplex PCR assay on genomic DNA amplified the CDR3 region of rearranged TCR beta genes. Amplified TCR beta libraries were sequenced as 87-base-pair reads on the Illumina HiSeq System. The authors' analysis ran thus. In a later analysis, 70 million to 95 million unique TCR beta chains were counted across the approximately 640 repertoires, and roughly 10 million of these chains were shared by at least two donors. Raw reads were error-corrected and collapsed into unique sequences by a nearest-neighbor algorithm in which closely related sequences were merged to remove PCR and sequencing errors. Alignment of CDR3 sequences to IMGT reference sequences was used to assign V, D and J gene segments. For a sequence to be retained, at least a six-nucleotide match to both a V gene segment and a J gene segment was required. A rearrangement was called productive if the CDR3 had no stop codons and remained in frame with V and J, and every other rearrangement was called non-productive. CDR3 was defined by IMGT convention, running from the second conserved V-encoded cysteine to the conserved J-encoded phenylalanine. The earlier analysis of around 640 of the donors excluded sequences that lacked an unambiguous match to a single V gene segment. In an earlier analysis of a few hundred of the donors, V segments were called functional above 56.7% productive rearrangements and were called segregating when the between-donor standard deviation exceeded 5%. A statistical classification framework was developed to diagnose cytomegalovirus status using the catalog of TCR beta chain sequences. In a later analysis, V and J genes were assigned by comparing TCR nucleotide sequences against IMGT/GENE-DB human TR gene sequences. In a later analysis, CDR3 sequences and most-parsimonious VDJ recombination scenarios were assigned using the TCRdist pipeline. In a later analysis, every TCR beta chain was defined by the combination of its CDR3 amino acid sequence and its V-gene family, and reads without a unique V-gene family were dropped. In a later analysis, 450 to 600 highly shared, low-generation-probability nucleotide sequences were removed to address suspected cross-contamination and a sequencing artifact. For each public chain, a later analysis derived a clonal expansion index from normalized ranks of inferred template counts within each repertoire. In a later analysis, generation probabilities were computed using a VDJ recombination model fitted to out-of-frame rearrangements, and the results were checked against IGoR. Hypergeometric tests were used in a later analysis to score TCR-TCR, TCR-HLA and TCR-CMV co-occurrence, with a repertoire-size bias correction applied to the TCR pairs. A later analysis estimated false discovery rates by permuting HLA or CMV assignments 20 times. In a later analysis, co-occurring TCRs were grouped using DBSCAN, with TCRdist sequence similarity added in when clustering inside HLA-allele-positive subsets. For co-occurrence clustering, repertoires with fewer than 30,000 or more than 120,000 public chains were excluded, along with about five repertoires with anomalous nucleotide sharing. TCRdb took this table from immuneACCESS and kept in-frame rearrangements with V and J called. Such tables lack part of the clones; where checked against another copy, unresolved V genes explain under half of the gap, and the rest is unexplained. The V and J calls and the clone size are those of that table, but D and trimming were determined from the DNA. In all, the sample holds over 100,000 clones, and about 60% of those were seen once. About 2% of the sample lies in the top ten.

Results the study describes overall, beyond this receptor: According to the authors, the approach could potentially be generalized to other disease states and immunological phenotypes. Because counts were too low, roughly 18 rarely observed V segments, including chromosome 9 orphons, were left out of the earlier analysis of 587 of the donors. Correlated functional status among segregating V segments might reflect linkage disequilibrium, but an unknown experimental factor could not be ruled out. In vitro tests confirmed that a few of the cytomegalovirus-associated TCR beta chains recognize cytomegalovirus antigens. A total of 150 or so TCR beta chains were listed by the study as associated with cytomegalovirus. Most CMV-associated TCR beta chains appeared to be HLA-restricted in a later analysis, and the HLA associations seemed to be driven largely by CMV exposure. In an earlier analysis of some 540 of the donors, most TCR beta V segments appeared in productive rearrangements about 90% or about 30% of the time, broadly matching IMGT annotations. When HLA alleles, especially DR and DQ, strongly co-occurred, TCR associations were difficult to assign to individual alleles. Some IMGT-functional V segments, including TRBV6-2 and TRBV6-3, could not be distinguished by the 87-base-pair reads and were therefore excluded. Most TCR sequences were observed very rarely across donors, whereas some public TCRs were present in many individuals. Cytomegalovirus status was reported to be diagnosed by the classifier with high specificity and sensitivity in both the original and validation cohorts. In a later analysis, HLA-associated TCR beta chains showed more clonal expansion and lower generation probabilities than non-associated chains that were equally common. Because HLA typing was missing for some donors at each locus, association tests included only the typed subset. According to a later analysis, TCR association rates differed among HLA loci, with DRB1 alleles showing the most associated TCRs and HLA-C alleles showing the fewest. An association between a missense DCLRE1C variant and V-gene and J-gene trimming of TCR beta chains was found in a later genetic analysis and replicated in an independent cohort. CMV serostatus was the only immune exposure information available for the cohort. According to a later analysis, parvovirus B19, influenza, CMV and Epstein-Barr virus appeared linked to several top co-occurrence clusters. Compared with the approximately 700-donor mean, donors in an Asian-associated ancestry cluster had fewer N-insertions in productive TCRs, according to a later genetic analysis. The sequencing pipeline was judged likely to have produced a cluster of highly shared sequence variants as a technical artifact. Presence/absence analyses assumed roughly uniform sequencing depth across donors, an assumption that may not hold. Specific HLA alleles were associated with 15,000 to 20,000 TCR beta sequences at a false discovery rate of 0.05 in a later analysis. This cohort had only TCR beta chains sequenced, and the lack of alpha or paired-chain data limited which features could be detected. A further reported finding was that TCR beta sequences accurately predicted the HLA-A and HLA-B alleles for most subjects in the first cohort.

In total, over 600 healthy bone marrow donors made up the cohort. At the time of sampling, every cohort member was nominally healthy, though immune exposures that went unrecorded were likely present. The donor tested CMV seronegative, placing the donor among the approximately 400 seronegative members of the cohort. Each donor provided a peripheral blood sample, and peripheral blood mononuclear cells were used for TCR beta sequencing. Genomic DNA was extracted from the blood cell samples with the Qiagen DNeasy Blood Extraction Kit. A word on this clone: Its antigen is not yet known. Base qualities are not recorded, but no much larger clone differs from it by a single base.

The receptor was isolated from a woman in her thirties in good health and CMV-seronegative. This chain is built from TRBV18 and TRBJ2-1; TRBD2 fits 12 bases in the junction. The material sequenced was PBMCs. The CDR3 is CASSPLRLAGAYNEQFF. The DNA sequence reads TGTGCCAGCTCACCATTGCGACTAGCGGGAGCTTACAATGAGCAGTTCTTC.